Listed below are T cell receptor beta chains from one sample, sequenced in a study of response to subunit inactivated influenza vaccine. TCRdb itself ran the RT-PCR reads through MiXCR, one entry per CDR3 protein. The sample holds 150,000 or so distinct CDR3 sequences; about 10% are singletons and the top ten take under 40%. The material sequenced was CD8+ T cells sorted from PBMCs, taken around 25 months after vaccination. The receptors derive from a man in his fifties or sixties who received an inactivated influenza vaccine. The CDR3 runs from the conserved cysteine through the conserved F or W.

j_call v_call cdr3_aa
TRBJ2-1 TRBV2 CASSAQGGLSYNEQFF
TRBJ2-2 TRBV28 CASDPGNTGELFF
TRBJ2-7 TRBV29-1 CSVLTGGAAEQYF
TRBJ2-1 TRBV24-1 CATSDLREGNEQFF
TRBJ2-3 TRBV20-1 CSARVGAGPGTDTQYF
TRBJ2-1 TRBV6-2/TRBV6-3 CASSYSRYYNEQFF
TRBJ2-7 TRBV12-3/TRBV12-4 CAGSFYRGYEQYF
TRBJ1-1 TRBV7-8 CASSYKVSVAEAFF
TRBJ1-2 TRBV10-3 CAISPGGDGHYGYTF
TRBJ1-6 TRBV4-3 CASSQGTWGRSPLHF
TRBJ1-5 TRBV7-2 CASSHGTGWQPQHF
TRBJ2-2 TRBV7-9 CASSFSLGFTGELFF